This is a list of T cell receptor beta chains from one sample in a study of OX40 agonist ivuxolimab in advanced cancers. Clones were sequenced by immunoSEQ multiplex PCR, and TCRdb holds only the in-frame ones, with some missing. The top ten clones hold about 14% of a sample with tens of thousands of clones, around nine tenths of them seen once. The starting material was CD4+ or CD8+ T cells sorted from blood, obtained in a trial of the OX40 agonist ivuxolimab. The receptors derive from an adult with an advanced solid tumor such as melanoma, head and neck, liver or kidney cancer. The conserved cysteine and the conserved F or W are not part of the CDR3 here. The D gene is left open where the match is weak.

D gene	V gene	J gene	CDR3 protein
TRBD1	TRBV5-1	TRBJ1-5	ASSKMGQDNQPQH
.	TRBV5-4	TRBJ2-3	ASSPGHFTDTQY
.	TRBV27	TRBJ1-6	ASSLEGSRNSPLH
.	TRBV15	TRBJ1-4	ATEFSEKLF
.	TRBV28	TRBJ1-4	AWGVDEKLF
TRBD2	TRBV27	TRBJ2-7	ASTPLGLAGNTYEQY
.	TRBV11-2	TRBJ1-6	ASSPPGVIGNSPLH
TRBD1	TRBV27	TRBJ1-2	ASSLHGQGHRHGYT
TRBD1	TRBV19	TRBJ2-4	ASRGGQHKNIQY
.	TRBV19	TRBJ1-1	ASSIDLPGPRNWGTEAF
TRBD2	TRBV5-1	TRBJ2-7	ASSLLAGGSNEQY
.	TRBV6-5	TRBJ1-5	ASSSEPTSQPQH
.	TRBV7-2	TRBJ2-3	ASSRDYTTDTQY
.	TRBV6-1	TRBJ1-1	ASSRSTANTEAF
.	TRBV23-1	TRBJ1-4	ASSLRGEEGALNEKLF
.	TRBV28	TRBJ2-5	ASNQLGQAGETQY
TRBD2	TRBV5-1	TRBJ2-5	ASSLGPLAGGETQY
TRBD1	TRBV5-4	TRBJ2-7	ASSPDRAHEQY
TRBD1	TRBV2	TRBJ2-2	AIKRGQGRLGELF
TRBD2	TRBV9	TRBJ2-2	ASTGTKTAGELF
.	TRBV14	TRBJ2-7	ASSQEGTSLGYEQY
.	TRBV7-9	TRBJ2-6	ASSLRSAGANVLT
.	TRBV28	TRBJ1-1	ASRGPNTEAF
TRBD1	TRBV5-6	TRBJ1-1	ASSSRGYRGLDF
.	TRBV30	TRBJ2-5	AWSSMGGETQY
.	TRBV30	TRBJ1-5	AWSVGGGNQPQH
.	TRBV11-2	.	ASSLERGEFYEQY
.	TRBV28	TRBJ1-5	ASSLMGRQPQH
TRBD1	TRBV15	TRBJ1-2	ATSRGDRGVDYGYT
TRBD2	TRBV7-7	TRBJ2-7	ASSSGVAGSYEQY
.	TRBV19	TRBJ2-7	ASSSLRGYEQY